This T cell receptor beta chain comes out of a study of cytomegalovirus exposure and HLA in healthy donors. There are 17 residues in the CDR3. Germline CDR1 LGHNA, CDR2 YSLEER. The V and J ends lost 2 bases and 1 base, in that order; junction bases with no gene match: 4. Points on this clone: Its antigen is undetermined.

Study-level results: Segments of the TCR beta V type were, in most cases, productive about 90% or about 30% of the time in an earlier analysis. Many donors carried some public TCRs, although rarity characterized most TCR sequences.

In the PCR, 60 Vbeta and 13 Jbeta primers were used. Profiled with immunoSEQ multiplex PCR; TCRdb holds only in-frame clones, not every one. The table includes about 190,000 clones, under 80% detected once. This receptor was taken from a man in his thirties or forties in good health and CMV-seropositive. Material: PBMCs. The chain joins TRBV4-3 to TRBJ2-5; TRBD2 aligns across 13 bases. The CDR3 nucleotides read TGCGCCAGCAGCCAATCCCGACTAGCGGGGGGCCAAGAGACCCAGTACTTC. This translates into CASSQSRLAGGQETQYF.